The TCR beta chain described here comes from a study of blood T cell repertoires in COVID-19. Study at large: The origin of the acute and convalescent COVID-19 samples was the United States, Italy and Spain. T cells, B-cell-depleted T cells, or PBMCs supplied cDNA or gDNA.

Assay used: immunoSEQ multiplex PCR; TCRdb lists only in-frame clones, some missing. The data hold approximately 150,000 clones, with about 90% observed a single time. The germline V gene encodes CDR1 LNHDA and CDR2 SQIVND (reference sequence). With 2 bases removed from V and 3 bases from J, the gap between germline ends came to 14 bases. The CDR3 covers 16 residues. The V call is TRBV19, the J call TRBJ1-5; D gene ambiguous. This TCR came from a woman between 45 and 60 years old with acute or convalescent COVID-19. The sample consisted of peripheral blood. The CDR3: CASSISFSPVNQPQHF. CDR3 nucleotides: TGTGCCAGTAGTATAAGTTTTTCGCCAGTCAATCAGCCCCAGCATTTT. Combining the CDR3 with reference TRBV19 and TRBJ1-5 gives the whole variable domain DGGITQSPKYLFRKEGQNVTLSCEQNLNHDAMYWYRQDPGQGLRLIYYSQIVNDFQKGDIAEGYSVSREKKESFPLTVTSAQKNPTAFYLCASSISFSPVNQPQHFGDGTRLSIL.